The 4 T cell receptor beta chains reported below all come from one sample, sequenced in a study of response to subunit inactivated influenza vaccine. MiXCR, applied by TCRdb to the RT-PCR reads, yields one record per CDR3 protein. Here the sample spans over 800,000 distinct CDR3 sequences, over 20% being singletons. The source material was PBMCs from blood, sampled 5 days after vaccination. These receptor sequences come from a man between 45 and 60 years old who received an inactivated influenza vaccine.

The CDR3 is CASSPWGSGNTIYF. The CDR3 nucleotides are TGCGCCAGCAGCCCATGGGGCTCTGGAAACACCATATATTTT. The J gene is TRBJ1-3, the V gene TRBV5-1; D is unclear. V was trimmed by 4 bases and J by 0 bases, leaving 8 bases between them. Germline V lookup: CDR1 SGHRS, CDR2 YFSETQ. The CDR3 is made up of 14 amino acids.

This chain links TRBV7-2 with TRBJ2-5; D is perhaps TRBD2 (5 bases). Germline-derived CDR1 and CDR2 are SGHTA and FQGNSA. The V end lost 2 bases, the J end lost 3 bases, and 13 bases lay between the germline ends. The CDR3 is made up of 15 amino acids. For the CDR3, the DNA is TGTGCCAGCAGCTTACAGGATCTAGCAGAAGAGACCCAGTACTTC. Translating gives CASSLQDLAEETQYF.

The rearrangement joins TRBV28 to TRBJ2-2; 7 bases line up with TRBD1. This CDR3 region has 16 residues. Unmatched junction bases numbered 9, after V lost 5 bases and J lost 3 bases. CDR1 is MDHEN, CDR2 SYDVKM, per germline. This CDR3 reads CASSRDRAYDTGELFF. The CDR3 DNA sequence: TGTGCCAGCAGTAGAGACAGGGCTTACGACACCGGGGAGCTGTTTTTT.

The sample holds many counts of this clonotype. The chain recombines TRBV5-6 with TRBJ2-3; either TRBD1 or TRBD2 may fit D (6 bases each). Germline CDR1 reads SGHDT; CDR2 reads YYEEEE. V lost 6 bases and J lost 5, with 13 bases in between. CDR3 length: 13 amino acids. The CDR3 coding sequence is TGTGCCAGCAACCCGGGGGCCATAGATACGCAGTATTTT. Translation: CASNPGAIDTQYF.